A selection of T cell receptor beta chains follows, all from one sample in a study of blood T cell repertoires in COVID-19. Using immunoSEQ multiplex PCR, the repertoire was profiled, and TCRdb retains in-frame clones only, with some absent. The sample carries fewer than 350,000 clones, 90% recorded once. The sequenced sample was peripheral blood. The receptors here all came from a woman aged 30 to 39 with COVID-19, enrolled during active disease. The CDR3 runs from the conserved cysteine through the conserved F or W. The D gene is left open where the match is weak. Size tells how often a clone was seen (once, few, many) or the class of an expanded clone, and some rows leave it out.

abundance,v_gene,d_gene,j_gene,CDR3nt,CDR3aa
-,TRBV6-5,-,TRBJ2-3,TGTGCCAGCAGTTACTCTCAAGAGAGCACAGATACGCAGTATTTT,CASSYSQESTDTQYF
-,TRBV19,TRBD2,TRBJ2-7,TGTGCCAGTAGTAAGCGGGAGGCATGGGGCGGGCAGTACTTC,CASSKREAWGGQYF
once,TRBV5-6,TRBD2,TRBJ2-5,TGTGCCAGCAGCTTGGGTCTAGCGGGAGTATCTGAGACCCAGTACTTC,CASSLGLAGVSETQYF
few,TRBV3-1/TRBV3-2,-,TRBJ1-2,TGTGCCAGCAGCCCCCCAGGGGCGCAGGGCTACACCTTC,CASSPPGAQGYTF
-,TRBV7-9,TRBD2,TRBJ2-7,TGTGCCAGCAGCTCGCCCCTAGCGGGGGACTACGAGCAGTACTTC,CASSSPLAGDYEQYF
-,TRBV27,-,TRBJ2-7,TGTGCCAGCAGGACCGGTGACAGCTCCTACGAGCAGTACTTC,CASRTGDSSYEQYF
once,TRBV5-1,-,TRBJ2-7,TGCGCCAGCAGCCAAGGGGGGGGTGTCTACGAGCAGTACTTC,CASSQGGGVYEQYF
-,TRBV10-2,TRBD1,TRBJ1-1,TGCGCCAGCAGTGGCCCGACAGGGATGAACACTGAAGCTTTCTTT,CASSGPTGMNTEAFF
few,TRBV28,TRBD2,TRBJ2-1,TGTGCCAGCAGTTTAGCCCAGGGACTAGCGGGACGTGAGCAGTTCTTC,CASSLAQGLAGREQFF
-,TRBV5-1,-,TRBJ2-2,TGCGCCAGCAGCTTGCTGACGGGGAACACCGGGGAGCTGTTTTTT,CASSLLTGNTGELFF
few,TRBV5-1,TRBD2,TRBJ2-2,TGCGCCAGCAGCCTCGGGACATTATCTAGCGGGAGGAGCGCCGGGGAGCTGTTTTTT,CASSLGTLSSGRSAGELFF
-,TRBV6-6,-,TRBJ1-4,TGTGCCAGCAGTTATTTGGCCGGGGGTGAAAAACTGTTTTTT,CASSYLAGGEKLFF
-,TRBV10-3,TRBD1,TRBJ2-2,TGTGCCATCACCAAGGACAGGGGCACCGGGGAGCTGTTTTTT,CAITKDRGTGELFF
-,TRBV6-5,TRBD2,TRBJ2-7,TGTGCCAGCAGTTACCGTGGGACTAGCAAATACGAGCAGTACTTC,CASSYRGTSKYEQYF
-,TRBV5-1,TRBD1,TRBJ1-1,TGCGCCAGCTCCGGACAGGGGGGATCGGACACTGAAGCTTTCTTT,CASSGQGGSDTEAFF
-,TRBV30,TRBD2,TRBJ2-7,TGTGCCTGGAGTCCTAGCGGGAGGGCCTACGAGCAGTACTTC,CAWSPSGRAYEQYF
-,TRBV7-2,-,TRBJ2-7,TGTGCCAGCAGCTTAGCGGGCCGAGCCTACGAGCAGTACTTC,CASSLAGRAYEQYF
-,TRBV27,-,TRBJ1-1,TGTGCCAGCAGTTTAGCAGGGACGCGGGGGCTGGTTGGCACTGAAGCTTTCTTT,CASSLAGTRGLVGTEAFF
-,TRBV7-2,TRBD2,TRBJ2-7,TGTGCCATCCGACTAGCGGGAACCTACGAGCAGTACTTC,CAIRLAGTYEQYF
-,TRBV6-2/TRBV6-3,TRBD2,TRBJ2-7,TGTGCCAGCAGTGCACTAGCGGGAGTATCGTACGAGCAGTACTTC,CASSALAGVSYEQYF
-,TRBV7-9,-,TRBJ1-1,TGTGCCAGCAGCTCTTTCCAGGGCACTGAAGCTTTCTTT,CASSSFQGTEAFF
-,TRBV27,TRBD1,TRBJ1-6,TGTGCCAGCAGTGTAGACAGGGGATCTAGCTCCTATAATTCACCCCTCCACTTT,CASSVDRGSSSYNSPLHF
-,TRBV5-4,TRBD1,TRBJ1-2,TGTGCCAGCAGCTCGACAGGGGGCCATAACTATGGCTACACCTTC,CASSSTGGHNYGYTF
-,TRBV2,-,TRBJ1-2,TGTGCCAGCAGTACCGTAATCGGCTATGGCTACACCTTC,CASSTVIGYGYTF
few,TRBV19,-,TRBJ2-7,TGTGCCAGTAGGCGGGGTACAGGCCCTTGGGAGCAGTACTTC,CASRRGTGPWEQYF
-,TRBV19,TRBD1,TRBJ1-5,TGTGCCAGTAGTACACAGGGGAGATATCAGCCCCAGCATTTT,CASSTQGRYQPQHF
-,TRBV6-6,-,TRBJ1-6,TGTGCCAGCAGTGCCGTGAGGAACTATAATTCACCCCTCCACTTT,CASSAVRNYNSPLHF
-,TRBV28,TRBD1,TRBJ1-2,TGTGCCAGTCTGATGTTTCTGGGACAGGGGGCTGGCGGCTACACCTTC,CASLMFLGQGAGGYTF
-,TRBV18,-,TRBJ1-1,TGTGCCAGCTCACCAATTCGGGGGGCTGAAGCTTTCTTT,CASSPIRGAEAFF
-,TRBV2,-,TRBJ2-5,TGTGCCAGCAGTGGGGTTGCTAGCCAAGAGACCCAGTACTTC,CASSGVASQETQYF
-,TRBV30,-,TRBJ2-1,TGTGCCTGGAGAAGAGGGTCCTACAATGAGCAGTTCTTC,CAWRRGSYNEQFF
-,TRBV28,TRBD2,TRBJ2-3,TGTGCCAGCAGTCCGGGACTAGCGGGAGCGGGCACAGATACGCAGTATTTT,CASSPGLAGAGTDTQYF
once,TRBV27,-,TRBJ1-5,TGTGCCAGCGCTATGACACAGATGAATCAGCCCCAGCATTTT,CASAMTQMNQPQHF
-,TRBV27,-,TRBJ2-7,TGTGCCAGCGCGCTGGAGGACCCATCCTACGAGCAGTACTTC,CASALEDPSYEQYF
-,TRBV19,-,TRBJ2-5,TGTGCCAGTAGTATAATTGCTGGCAGTGGTCGAGAGACCCAGTACTTC,CASSIIAGSGRETQYF
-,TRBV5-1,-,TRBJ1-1,TGCGCCAGCAGCGAGGGAGGGGCCCCCTACACTGAAGCTTTCTTT,CASSEGGAPYTEAFF
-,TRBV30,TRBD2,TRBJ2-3,TGTGCCTGGAGTGCGTACCTAGCGGGAGGGTCGACAGATACGCAGTATTTT,CAWSAYLAGGSTDTQYF
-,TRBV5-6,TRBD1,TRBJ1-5,TGTGCCAGCAGCCTTCGGGACAGGGGGCAAAGTCAGCCCCAGCATTTT,CASSLRDRGQSQPQHF
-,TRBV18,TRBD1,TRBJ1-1,TGTGCCAGCTCACCTCCGGACAGGGGATTATGGAACACTGAAGCTTTCTTT,CASSPPDRGLWNTEAFF
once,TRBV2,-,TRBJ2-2,TGTGCCAGCAGTGTAGAGAACACCGGGGAGCTGTTTTTT,CASSVENTGELFF
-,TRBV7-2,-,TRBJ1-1,TGTGCCAGCAGCTTAGTAGGTCAGGGTACTGAAGCTTTCTTT,CASSLVGQGTEAFF
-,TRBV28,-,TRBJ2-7,TGTGCCAGCAGCTCCTCAGATGGGGCAGGGTTAGAGCAGTACTTC,CASSSSDGAGLEQYF
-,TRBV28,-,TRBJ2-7,TGTGCCAGCAGTTCCCGCCGGGAGCAGTACTTC,CASSSRREQYF
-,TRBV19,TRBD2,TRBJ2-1,TGTGCCAGTAGTATCTCTAGCGGAGGCTCCTACAATGAGCAGTTCTTC,CASSISSGGSYNEQFF
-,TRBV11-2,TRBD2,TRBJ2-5,TGTGCCAGCAGCGAGGGGACTAGCGGGGAAGAGACCCAGTACTTC,CASSEGTSGEETQYF
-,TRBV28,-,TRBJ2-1,TGTGCCAGCAGTACCCGCAGCGGAAAATCAGGCAATGAGCAGTTCTTC,CASSTRSGKSGNEQFF
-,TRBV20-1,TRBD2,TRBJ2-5,TGCAGTGCTAGTCTAGCGGGAGGATGGGAGACCCAGTACTTC,CSASLAGGWETQYF
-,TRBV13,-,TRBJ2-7,TGTGCCAGCAGCTTAGGCCGGGTGGTGGCAGGGGCCTCCTGGGAGCAGTACTTC,CASSLGRVVAGASWEQYF
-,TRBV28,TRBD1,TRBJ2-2,TGTGCCAGCAGTGCAGGGGGCTACACCGGGGAGCTGTTTTTT,CASSAGGYTGELFF